In its sample, the clone carrying this T cell receptor (beta chain) was seen many times. The data originate from a study of T cells in Graves' hyperthyroidism and ophthalmopathy. Germline-derived CDR1 and CDR2 are MNHEY and SMNVEV (reference sequence). V was trimmed by 6 bases and J by 11 bases, leaving 19 bases between them. The length of the CDR3 is 14 residues. There were TCR beta CDR3 regions amplified from RNA transcripts. In the first-round RT-PCR of the TCR CDR3, the HTBI primer set was used. TCRdb ran MiXCR on the multiplex PCR reads and lists one entry per CDR3 protein. In the table there are about 350,000 distinct CDR3 sequences, 15% to 20% of which are singletons.

The V call is TRBV27, the J call TRBJ2-2, with D perhaps being TRBD1 or TRBD2 (5 bases each). The TCR originated in a woman in her forties with Graves' ophthalmopathy. The sequencing sample was made of blood. CDR3 in amino acids: CASSPVSRGIELFF. CDR3 nucleotide sequence: TGTGCCAGCAGCCCGGTTTCGAGGGGAATAGAGCTGTTTTTT.